Below are 15 T cell receptor beta chains sequenced from a single sample in a study of blood T cell repertoires in COVID-19. Libraries were prepared by immunoSEQ multiplex PCR; TCRdb keeps only in-frame clonotypes and omits some of them. This table has nearly 350,000 clones, approximately 90% appearing once. The sample comprised peripheral blood. These TCRs come from a woman aged 18-29 years who had recovered from COVID-19.

This chain links TRBV3-1 (or the pseudogene TRBV3-2) with TRBJ1-1; D is uncertain. CDR3 length: 16 residues. The V end was cut by 0 bases, the J end by 0 bases, with 11 bases between. CDR1 LGHDT and CDR2 YNNKEL come from the germline V gene (reference sequence). The CDR3 DNA sequence: TGTGCCAGCAGCCAAGACGGTGGCGGCTTGAACACTGAAGCTTTCTTT. Translated, it gives CASSQDGGGLNTEAFF.

The chain recombines TRBV6-5 with TRBJ2-5; 8 bases fit TRBD2. CDR3 length: 14 residues. Germline trimming cut 7 bases from V and 5 bases from J; bases unmatched to any gene: 9. CDR1 is MNHEY and CDR2 is SVGAGI in the germline V gene. DNA for the CDR3: TGTGCCAGCAAGAAGATCCCGGGGGGGGAGACCCAGTACTTC. Encoded protein: CASKKIPGGETQYF.

The rearrangement uses TRBV6-6 and TRBJ1-2; TRBD1 agrees at 8 bases. The germline V gene has CDR1 MNHNY and CDR2 SVGAGI (reference sequence). CDR3 length: 16 amino acids. V dropped 4 bases and J dropped 6; count of bases not matched to a gene: 13. Here the CDR3 DNA reads TGTGCCAGCAGTTTACAACTAACGACAGGGGATGATGGCTACACCTTC. Protein product: CASSLQLTTGDDGYTF.

The chain is built from TRBV9 and TRBJ2-5, with TRBD2 identical over 9 bases. The germline V gene encodes CDR1 SGDLS and CDR2 YYNGEE. V lost 0 bases to trimming and J lost 5 bases; unmatched junction nucleotides: 8. The CDR3 is 16 amino acids. The CDR3 coding sequence is TGTGCCAGCAGCGTAGCTATAGCGGGAGTCCGGGAGACCCAGTACTTC. Its protein is CASSVAIAGVRETQYF.

The chain couples TRBV24-1 to TRBJ2-2; D gene uncertain. Trimming took 7 bases from V and 1 from J, leaving 9 bases between them. Looked up from germline, CDR1 is KGHDR and CDR2 is SFDVKD. This CDR3 region has 14 residues. The CDR3 spells CATRQPGNTGELFF. The CDR3 coding sequence is TGTGCCACCAGACAGCCCGGGAACACCGGGGAGCTGTTTTTT.

The V gene is TRBV9, the J gene TRBJ1-5; 8 positions agree with TRBD1. With 3 bases clipped from V and 7 bases from J, the junction kept 6 bases outside the gene matches. CDR3 length: 14 residues. Germline CDR1 is SGDLS and CDR2 is YYNGEE. CDR3 loop: CASSAQGANQPQHF. CDR3 bases: TGTGCCAGCAGCGCTCAGGGGGCGAACCAGCCCCAGCATTTT. Looking up the rest from reference TRBV9 and TRBJ1-5 gives the full variable domain: DSGVTQTPKHLITATGQRVTLRCSPRSGDLSVYWYQQSLDQGLQFLIQYYNGEERAKGNILERFSAQQFPDLHSELNLSSLELGDSALYFCASSAQGANQPQHFGDGTRLSIL.

The V and J genes are TRBV10-3 and TRBJ1-4; D is unclear. Trimming took off 3 bases at V and 0 bases at J, with 11 bases between the two ends. Germline CDR1 reads ENHRY; CDR2 reads SYGVKD. CDR3 length: 16 residues. CDR3 sequence reads: CAISEGLGATNEKLFF. For the CDR3, the DNA is TGTGCCATCAGTGAAGGACTCGGAGCAACTAATGAAAAACTGTTTTTT.

The chain uses TRBV11-3 and TRBJ2-7, with D unclear. V was clipped by 2 bases and J by 0 bases, with 8 bases between them. Germline V gene sequence: CDR1 SGHNT, CDR2 YENEEA. There are 14 residues in the CDR3. The CDR3 loop reads CASSLSVRSYEQYV. The CDR3 DNA reads TGTGCCAGCAGCTTATCAGTACGCTCCTACGAGCAGTACGTC.

J is TRBJ2-1 and V is TRBV7-9; TRBD2 aligns across 11 bases. The CDR3 extends over 15 amino acids. Germline CDR1 reads SEHNR; CDR2 reads FQNEAQ (reference sequence). After removal of 5 bases from V and 6 bases from J, the junction contained 6 bases not matched to a gene. In DNA, the CDR3 is TGTGCCAGCAGCGGGACTAGCGGTTTCGGCAATGAGCAGTTCTTC. It translates to CASSGTSGFGNEQFF.

This chain joins TRBV3-1 (or the pseudogene TRBV3-2) and TRBJ2-7, with 7 bases lining up with TRBD2. CDR1 LGHDT and CDR2 YNNKEL come from the germline V gene (reference sequence). V lost 4 bases and J lost 1; bases outside the gene matches: 10. The CDR3 is made up of 16 amino acids. The CDR3 region has the DNA TGTGCCAGCAGCCCAGAAAGCGGGATAGGTTCCTACGAGCAGTACGTC. Protein: CASSPESGIGSYEQYV.

The chain has TRBV6-1 and TRBJ2-1; 8 bases line up with TRBD2. Germline V gives CDR1 MNHNS, CDR2 SASEGT. This CDR3 has 15 residues. The ends lost 3 bases at V and 6 bases at J; junction bases unmatched: 7. CDR3 sequence (DNA): TGTGCCAGCAGTGAGTCAGAACTAGCGGCCAATGAGCAGTTCTTC. As protein: CASSESELAANEQFF.

The count of this clone is one. The chain employs TRBV6-6 and TRBJ1-2; D remains unclear. CDR1 MNHNY and CDR2 SVGAGI come from the germline V gene (reference sequence). V shed 7 bases and J shed 7 bases, with 22 bases lying between them. CDR3 length equals 15 residues. The CDR3 here is CASTPVTTGVGGYTF. The CDR3 DNA sequence: TGTGCCAGCACCCCGGTCACTACGGGTGTGGGTGGCTACACCTTC.

This chain links TRBV30 with TRBJ2-5; tentative D call: TRBD1 (5 bases). Germline lookup yields CDR1 GTSNPN and CDR2 SVGIG (reference sequence). Trimming took 7 bases from V and 2 from J, leaving 17 bases between them. This CDR3 comprises 14 residues. This CDR3 is CAYRLTDPQETQYF. The CDR3 DNA follows: TGTGCCTACAGACTGACAGACCCTCAAGAGACCCAGTACTTC.

The rearrangement uses TRBV2 and TRBJ2-7; TRBD1 is a possible D gene (6 bases). The CDR3 totals 12 residues. Germline V gives CDR1 SNHLY, CDR2 FYNNEI. V gave up 5 bases and J gave up 6 bases, with 11 bases separating them. In DNA form, the CDR3 reads TGTGCCAGCAGTCACAGGGCTCGCGAGCAGTACGTC. Its protein product is CASSHRAREQYV.

This clone came up once. The chain links TRBV24-1 to TRBJ1-5, with TRBD1 as a possible D gene (6 bases). This CDR3 contains 14 residues. V was shortened by 6 bases and J by 1 base, with 9 bases between the two germline ends. Germline-derived CDR1 and CDR2 are KGHDR and SFDVKD. The CDR3: CATSRTASNQPQHF. The CDR3 DNA is TGTGCCACCAGTCGGACAGCGAGCAATCAGCCCCAGCATTTT.